The 9 T cell receptor beta chains below all came from one sample that was sequenced in a study of radiation and T cells in renal cell carcinoma. Time point: baseline pretreatment blood. Treatment described: 15 Gy SBRT to primary tumor, nephrectomy 4 weeks later. Profiled with immunoSEQ multiplex PCR; TCRdb holds only in-frame clones, not every one. The sample holds more than 140,000 clones, 83% seen once. The sample here was blood, taken from a patient whose treatment included radiotherapy and nephrectomy. The source of these receptors is a woman between 50 and 59 years old with renal cell carcinoma.

The V and J genes are TRBV11-1 and TRBJ2-7, with TRBD2 identical over 7 bases. After removal of 7 bases from V and 2 bases from J, the junction contained 14 bases not matched to a gene. Germline V gene sequence: CDR1 SGHAT, CDR2 FQDESV (reference sequence). The CDR3 consists of 16 residues. Written as DNA, the CDR3 is TGTGCCAGCAACCACGGCGGGGCGGGAGATGCCTACGAGCAGTACTTC. Its translation: CASNHGGAGDAYEQYF.

The chain uses TRBV7-2 and TRBJ1-3; D is undetermined. V was cut by 2 bases and J by 3 bases, with 8 bases left in between. There are 14 residues in the CDR3. Germline V lookup: CDR1 SGHTA, CDR2 FQGNSA. CDR3 loop: CASSLSQVGNTIYF. The CDR3 DNA follows: TGTGCCAGCAGCTTATCCCAGGTTGGAAACACCATATATTTT.

The chain uses TRBV5-1 and TRBJ2-3; a weak D match, TRBD2 (5 bases). The germline gives CDR1 SGHRS, CDR2 YFSETQ. This CDR3 has 14 residues. V was cut by 1 base and J by 6 bases, with 12 bases left in between. The CDR3 sequence is CASSLNLATDTQYF. The CDR3 DNA is TGCGCCAGCAGCTTGAACCTAGCAACCGATACGCAGTATTTT.

This rearrangement joins TRBV6-5 to TRBJ1-5; D is possibly TRBD1 (5 bases). V gave up 6 bases and J gave up 7 bases, with 13 bases separating them. The V gene's germline CDR1 is MNHEY and CDR2 SVGAGI. The CDR3 loop spans 13 amino acids. This CDR3 is CASRLQEGQPQHF. The CDR3 nucleotides read TGTGCCAGCAGACTACAGGAGGGGCAGCCCCAGCATTTT.

The genes are TRBV5-1 and TRBJ1-1; 7 nucleotides agree with TRBD1. The V segment lost 2 bases and the J segment 1 base; nucleotides outside the gene matches: 2. Germline V lookup: CDR1 SGHRS, CDR2 YFSETQ. This CDR3 comprises 14 residues. CDR3: CASSFQGENTEAFF. CDR3 in DNA: TGCGCCAGCAGCTTCCAGGGGGAGAACACTGAAGCTTTCTTT.

This clone was seen only once. The chain has TRBV10-3 and TRBJ2-3, with TRBD2 matching 8 bases. Germline CDR1 ENHRY, CDR2 SYGVKD. This CDR3 comprises 16 residues. The trim removed 3 bases at V and 3 bases at J, leaving 8 bases unmatched. CDR3 sequence: CAISDPGGRRTDTQYF. The CDR3 DNA sequence: TGTGCCATCAGTGATCCGGGGGGGCGCAGGACAGATACGCAGTATTTT.

The chain uses TRBV2 and TRBJ2-5; the D is unclear. This CDR3 region has 13 residues. CDR1 is SNHLY, CDR2 FYNNEI, per germline. The germline V and J ends were trimmed by 7 bases and 9 bases, with 18 bases remaining between them. DNA of the CDR3: TGTGCCAGCAATCCGGAGCTGGGTCTGGCCCAGTACTTC. Translation: CASNPELGLAQYF.

The rearrangement uses TRBV5-5 and TRBJ2-6; unclear D gene. Between the trimmed V and J ends, which lost 0 bases and 0 bases, there was a span of 7 bases. The CDR3 sequence is 16 residues long. CDR1 and CDR2 (germline): SGHKS, YYEKEE (reference sequence). The CDR3 DNA reads as TGTGCCAGCAGCTTGGAAGGTTCCTCTGGGGCCAACGTCCTGACTTTC. Protein sequence: CASSLEGSSGANVLTF.

This clone was seen a single time. This chain connects TRBV27 to TRBJ2-5, with TRBD1 identical over 7 bases. Germline V gives CDR1 MNHEY, CDR2 SMNVEV (reference sequence). The CDR3 totals 14 residues. V trimming: 3 bases; J trimming: 5 bases; junction bases outside the gene matches: 6. The CDR3 sequence: CASSFTGVKETQYF. The CDR3, as DNA: TGTGCCAGCAGTTTCACAGGGGTTAAGGAGACCCAGTACTTC.